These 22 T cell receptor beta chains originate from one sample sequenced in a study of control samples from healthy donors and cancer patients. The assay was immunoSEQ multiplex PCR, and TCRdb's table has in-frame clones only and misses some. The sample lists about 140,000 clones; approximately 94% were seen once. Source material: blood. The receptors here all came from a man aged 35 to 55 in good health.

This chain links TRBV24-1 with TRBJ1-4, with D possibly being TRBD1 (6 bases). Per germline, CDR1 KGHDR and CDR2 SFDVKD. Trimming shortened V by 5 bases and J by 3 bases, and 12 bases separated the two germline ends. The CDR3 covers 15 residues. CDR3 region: CATSAPQGSNEKLFF. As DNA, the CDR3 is TGTGCCACCAGTGCGCCACAGGGCTCTAATGAAAAACTGTTTTTT.

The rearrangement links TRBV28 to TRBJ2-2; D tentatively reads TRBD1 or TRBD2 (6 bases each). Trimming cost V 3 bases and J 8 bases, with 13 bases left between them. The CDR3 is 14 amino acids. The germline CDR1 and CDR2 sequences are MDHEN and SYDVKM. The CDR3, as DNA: TGTGCCAGCAGTTTGTTAGGGGGGATGGGGGAGCTGTTTTTT. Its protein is CASSLLGGMGELFF.

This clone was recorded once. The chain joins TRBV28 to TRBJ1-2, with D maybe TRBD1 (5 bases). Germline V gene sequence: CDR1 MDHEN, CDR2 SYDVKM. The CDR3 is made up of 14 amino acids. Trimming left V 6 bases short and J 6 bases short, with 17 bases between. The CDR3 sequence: CASSLGLGVNGYTF. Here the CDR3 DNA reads TGTGCCAGCAGCCTTGGGTTAGGGGTGAATGGCTACACCTTC.

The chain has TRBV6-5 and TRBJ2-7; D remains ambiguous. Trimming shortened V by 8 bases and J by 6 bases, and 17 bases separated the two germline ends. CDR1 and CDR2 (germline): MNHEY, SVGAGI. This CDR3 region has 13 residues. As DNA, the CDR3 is TGTGCCAGCCAGGTCGTAGGGCAGGCCGAGCAGTACTTC. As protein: CASQVVGQAEQYF.

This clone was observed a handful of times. CDR3 sequence (DNA): TGTGCCAGCAGCCCCTTGTCGGGGGCTAGGACAGATACGCAGTATTTT. It translates to CASSPLSGARTDTQYF. The rearrangement uses TRBV11-2 and TRBJ2-3; the D call may be TRBD1 or TRBD2 (6 bases each). The germline V and J ends were trimmed by 5 bases and 3 bases, with 18 bases remaining between them. The CDR3 runs to 16 residues. Germline V CDR1 and CDR2: SGHAT, FQNNGV.

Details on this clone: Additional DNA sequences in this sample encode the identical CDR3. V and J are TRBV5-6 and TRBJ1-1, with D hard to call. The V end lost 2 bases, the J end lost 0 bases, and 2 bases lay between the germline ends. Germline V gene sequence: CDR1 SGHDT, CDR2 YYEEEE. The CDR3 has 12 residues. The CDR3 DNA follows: TGTGCCAGCAGCTTAATGAACACTGAAGCTTTCTTT. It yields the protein CASSLMNTEAFF.

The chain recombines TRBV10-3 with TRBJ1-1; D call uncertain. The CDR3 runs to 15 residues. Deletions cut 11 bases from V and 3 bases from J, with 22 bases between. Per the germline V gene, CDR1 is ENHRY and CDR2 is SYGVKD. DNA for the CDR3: TGTGCCGCCAAACCAGCAGCAGGCCTTCACACTGAAGCTTTCTTT. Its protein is CAAKPAAGLHTEAFF.

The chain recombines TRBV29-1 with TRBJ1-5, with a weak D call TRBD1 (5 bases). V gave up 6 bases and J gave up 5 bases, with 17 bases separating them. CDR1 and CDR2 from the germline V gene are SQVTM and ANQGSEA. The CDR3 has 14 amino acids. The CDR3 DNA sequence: TGCAGCGTGACCGGGGGTCGCCCCGATCAGCCCCAGCATTTT. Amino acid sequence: CSVTGGRPDQPQHF.

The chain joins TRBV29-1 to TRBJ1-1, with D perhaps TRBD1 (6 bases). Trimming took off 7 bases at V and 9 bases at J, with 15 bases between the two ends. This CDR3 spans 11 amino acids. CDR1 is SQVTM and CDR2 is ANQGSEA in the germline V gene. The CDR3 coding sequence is TGCAGCGCCATTTGGACAGCCCAAGCTTTCTTT. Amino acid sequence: CSAIWTAQAFF.

Here the CDR3 reads CASSFTGTGRYTF. Here the CDR3 DNA reads TGTGCCAGCAGTTTCACCGGGACAGGGCGCTACACCTTC. The V call is TRBV6-5, the J call TRBJ1-2, with 9 bases identical to TRBD1. Per germline, CDR1 MNHEY and CDR2 SVGAGI. V was pared by 4 bases and J by 9 bases, with 6 bases of the junction left unmatched. CDR3 length: 13 amino acids.

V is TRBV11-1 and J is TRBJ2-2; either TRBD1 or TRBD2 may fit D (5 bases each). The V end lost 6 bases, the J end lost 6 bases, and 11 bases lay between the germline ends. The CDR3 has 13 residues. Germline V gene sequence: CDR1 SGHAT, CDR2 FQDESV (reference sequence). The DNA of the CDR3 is TGTGCCAGCAGGCCCTCGGGACCCGGGGAGCTGTTTTTT. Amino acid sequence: CASRPSGPGELFF.

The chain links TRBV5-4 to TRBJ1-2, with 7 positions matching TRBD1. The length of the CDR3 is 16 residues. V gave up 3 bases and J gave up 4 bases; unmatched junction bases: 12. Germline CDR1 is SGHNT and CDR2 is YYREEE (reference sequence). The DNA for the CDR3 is TGTGCCAGCAGCTCTGCCGCCTTACAGGGGACCTATGGCTACACCTTC. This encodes CASSSAALQGTYGYTF.

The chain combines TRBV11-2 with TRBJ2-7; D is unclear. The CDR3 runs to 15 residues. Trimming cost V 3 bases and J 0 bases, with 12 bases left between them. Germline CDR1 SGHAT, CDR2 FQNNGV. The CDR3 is CASSFTDKSSYEQYF. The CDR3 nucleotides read TGTGCCAGCAGCTTTACCGACAAGAGCTCCTACGAGCAGTACTTC.

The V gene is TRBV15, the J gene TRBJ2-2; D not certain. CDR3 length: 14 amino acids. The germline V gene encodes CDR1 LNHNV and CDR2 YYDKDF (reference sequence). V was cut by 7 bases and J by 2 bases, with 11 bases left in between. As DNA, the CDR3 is TGTGCCACCAACCCCGACCGAAACACCGGGGAGCTGTTTTTT. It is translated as CATNPDRNTGELFF.

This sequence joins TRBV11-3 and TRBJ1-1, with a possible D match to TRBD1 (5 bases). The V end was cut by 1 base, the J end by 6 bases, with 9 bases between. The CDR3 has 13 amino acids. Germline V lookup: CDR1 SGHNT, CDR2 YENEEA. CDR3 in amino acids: CASSLGGVAEAFF. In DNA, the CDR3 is TGTGCCAGCAGCTTAGGAGGGGTGGCTGAAGCTTTCTTT.

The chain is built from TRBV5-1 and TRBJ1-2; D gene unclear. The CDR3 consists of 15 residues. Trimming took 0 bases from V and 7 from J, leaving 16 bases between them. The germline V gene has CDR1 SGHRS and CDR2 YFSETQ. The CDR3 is CASSLDWGGRGGYTF. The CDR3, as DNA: TGCGCCAGCAGCTTGGATTGGGGAGGCCGGGGTGGCTACACCTTC.

This CDR3 reads CASKEFTGGRRNTEAFF. The DNA for the CDR3 is TGTGCCAGCAAAGAATTTACAGGGGGCAGGCGGAACACTGAAGCTTTCTTT. The chain joins TRBV27 to TRBJ1-1; 9 positions match TRBD1. The length of the CDR3 is 17 residues. After removal of 7 bases from V and 1 base from J, the junction contained 13 bases not matched to a gene. Germline V gene sequence: CDR1 MNHEY, CDR2 SMNVEV (reference sequence).

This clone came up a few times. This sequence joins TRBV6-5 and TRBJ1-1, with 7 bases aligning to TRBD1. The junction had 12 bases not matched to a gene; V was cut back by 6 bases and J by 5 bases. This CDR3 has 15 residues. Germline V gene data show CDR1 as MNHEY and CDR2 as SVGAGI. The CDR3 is CASRGWEGGDTEAFF. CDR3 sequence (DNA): TGTGCCAGCAGGGGCTGGGAAGGGGGCGATACTGAAGCTTTCTTT.

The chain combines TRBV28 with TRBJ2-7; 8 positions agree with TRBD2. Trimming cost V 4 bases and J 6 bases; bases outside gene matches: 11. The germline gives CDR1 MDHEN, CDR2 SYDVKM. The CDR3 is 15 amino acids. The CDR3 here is CASSSQGAGGPEQYF. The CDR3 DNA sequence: TGTGCCAGCAGTTCCCAAGGTGCGGGAGGCCCCGAGCAGTACTTC. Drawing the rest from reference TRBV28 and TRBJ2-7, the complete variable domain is DVKVTQSSRYLVKRTGEKVFLECVQDMDHENMFWYRQDPGLGLRLIYFSYDVKMKEKGDIPEGYSVSREKKERFSLILESASTNQTSMYLCASSSQGAGGPEQYFGPGTRLTVT.

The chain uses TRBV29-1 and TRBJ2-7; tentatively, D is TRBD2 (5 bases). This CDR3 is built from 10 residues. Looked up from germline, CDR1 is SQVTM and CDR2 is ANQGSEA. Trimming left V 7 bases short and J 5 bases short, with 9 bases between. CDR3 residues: CSAGMDEQYF. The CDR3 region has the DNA TGCAGCGCCGGGATGGACGAGCAGTACTTC.

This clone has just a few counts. DNA of the CDR3: TGTGCCACATCCCGGGGGAGGGGGATGGACACTGAAGCTTTCTTT. Protein product: CATSRGRGMDTEAFF. The V call is TRBV6-5, the J call TRBJ1-1, with D perhaps TRBD1 (6 bases). Trimming took 10 bases from V and 3 from J, leaving 21 bases between them. This CDR3 contains 15 residues. Germline assignment: CDR1 MNHEY and CDR2 SVGAGI.

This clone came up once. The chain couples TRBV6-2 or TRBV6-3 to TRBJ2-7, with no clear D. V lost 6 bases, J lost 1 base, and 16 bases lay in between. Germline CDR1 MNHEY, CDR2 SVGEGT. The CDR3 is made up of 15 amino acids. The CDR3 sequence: CASSKGHSISYEQYF. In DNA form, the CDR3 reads TGTGCCAGCAGCAAAGGGCACAGTATATCCTACGAGCAGTACTTC.